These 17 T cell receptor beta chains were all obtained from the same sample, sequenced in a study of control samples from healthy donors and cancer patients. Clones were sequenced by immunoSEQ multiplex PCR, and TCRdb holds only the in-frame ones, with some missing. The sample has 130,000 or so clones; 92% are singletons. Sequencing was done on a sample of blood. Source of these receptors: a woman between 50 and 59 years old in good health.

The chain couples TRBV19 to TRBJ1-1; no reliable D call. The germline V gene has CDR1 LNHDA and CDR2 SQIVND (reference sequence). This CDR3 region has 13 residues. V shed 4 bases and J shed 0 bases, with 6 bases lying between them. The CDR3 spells CASSTVLNTEAFF. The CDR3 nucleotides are TGTGCCAGTAGTACGGTGCTGAACACTGAAGCTTTCTTT.

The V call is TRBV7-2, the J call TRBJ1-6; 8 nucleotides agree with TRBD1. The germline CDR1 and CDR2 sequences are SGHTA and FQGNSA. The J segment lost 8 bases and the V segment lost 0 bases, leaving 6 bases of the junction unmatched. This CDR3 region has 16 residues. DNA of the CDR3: TGTGCCAGCAGCTTAGCCCCAACAGGGGGGTATTCACCCCTCCACTTT. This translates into CASSLAPTGGYSPLHF.

CDR3: CASSLFPPSYEQYF. CDR3 DNA: TGTGCCAGCAGTTTATTCCCCCCATCCTACGAGCAGTACTTC. V is TRBV28 and J is TRBJ2-7; no reliable D call. This CDR3 region has 14 residues. The germline CDR1 and CDR2 sequences are MDHEN and SYDVKM. V lost 1 base to trimming and J lost 1 base, with 8 bases between them.

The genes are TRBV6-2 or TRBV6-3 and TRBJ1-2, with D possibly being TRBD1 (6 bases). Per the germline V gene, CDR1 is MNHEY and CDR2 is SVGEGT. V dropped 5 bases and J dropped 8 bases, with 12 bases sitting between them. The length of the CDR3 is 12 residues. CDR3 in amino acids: CASSTPGQGYTF. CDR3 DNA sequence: TGTGCCAGCAGTACGCCGGGACAAGGCTACACCTTC.

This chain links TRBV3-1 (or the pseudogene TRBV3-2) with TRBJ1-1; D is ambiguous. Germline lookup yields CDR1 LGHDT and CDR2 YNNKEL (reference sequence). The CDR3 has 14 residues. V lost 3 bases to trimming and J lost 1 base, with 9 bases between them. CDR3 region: CASSQRASNTEAFF. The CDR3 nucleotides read TGTGCCAGCAGCCAGAGGGCCTCGAACACTGAAGCTTTCTTT.

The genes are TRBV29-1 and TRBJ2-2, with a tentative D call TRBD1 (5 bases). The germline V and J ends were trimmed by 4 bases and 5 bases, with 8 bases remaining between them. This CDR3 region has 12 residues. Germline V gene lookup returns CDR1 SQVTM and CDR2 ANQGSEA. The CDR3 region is CSVVRGTGELFF. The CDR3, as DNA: TGCAGCGTTGTTAGGGGAACCGGGGAGCTGTTTTTT.

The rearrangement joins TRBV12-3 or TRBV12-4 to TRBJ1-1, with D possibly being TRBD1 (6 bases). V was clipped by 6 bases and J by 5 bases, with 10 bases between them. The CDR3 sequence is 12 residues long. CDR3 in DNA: TGTGCCAGCAGCCGACAGGTAACTGAAGCTTTCTTT. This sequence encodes CASSRQVTEAFF.

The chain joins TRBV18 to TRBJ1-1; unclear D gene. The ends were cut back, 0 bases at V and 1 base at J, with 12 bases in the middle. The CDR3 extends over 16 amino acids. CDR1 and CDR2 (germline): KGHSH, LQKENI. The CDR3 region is CASSPPLRTANTEAFF. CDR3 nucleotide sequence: TGTGCCAGCTCACCACCCCTGCGGACTGCGAACACTGAAGCTTTCTTT.

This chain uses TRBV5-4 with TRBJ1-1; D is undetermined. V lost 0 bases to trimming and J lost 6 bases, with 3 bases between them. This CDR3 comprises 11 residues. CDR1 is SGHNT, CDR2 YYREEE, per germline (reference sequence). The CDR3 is CASSLGAEAFF. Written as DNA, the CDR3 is TGTGCCAGCAGCTTGGGGGCTGAAGCTTTCTTT.

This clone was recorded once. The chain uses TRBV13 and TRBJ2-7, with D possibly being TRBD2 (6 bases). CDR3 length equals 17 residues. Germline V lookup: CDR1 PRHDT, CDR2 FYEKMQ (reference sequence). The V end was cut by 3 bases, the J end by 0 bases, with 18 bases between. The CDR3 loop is CASSLESRRGGSYEQYF. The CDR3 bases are TGTGCCAGCAGCTTGGAGTCCAGGCGGGGCGGCTCCTACGAGCAGTACTTC.

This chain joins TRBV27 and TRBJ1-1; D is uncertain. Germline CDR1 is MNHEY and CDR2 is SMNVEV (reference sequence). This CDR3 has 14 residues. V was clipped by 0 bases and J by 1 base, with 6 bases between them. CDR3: CASSLSRANTEAFF. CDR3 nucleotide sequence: TGTGCCAGCAGTTTATCAAGGGCGAACACTGAAGCTTTCTTT.

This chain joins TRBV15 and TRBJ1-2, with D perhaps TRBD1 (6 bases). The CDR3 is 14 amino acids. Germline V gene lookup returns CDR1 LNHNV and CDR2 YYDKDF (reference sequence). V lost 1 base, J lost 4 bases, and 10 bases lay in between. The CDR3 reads CATSRGGQFYGYTF. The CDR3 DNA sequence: TGTGCCACCAGCAGAGGAGGACAGTTCTATGGCTACACCTTC.

DNA for the CDR3: TGTGCCAGCTCACCAGGACTATCCTACGAGCAGTACTTC. Its translation is CASSPGLSYEQYF. The genes are TRBV18 and TRBJ2-7; D is possibly TRBD2 (6 bases). V was clipped by 2 bases and J by 1 base, with 6 bases between them. Germline CDR1 reads KGHSH; CDR2 reads LQKENI. The CDR3 runs 13 residues.

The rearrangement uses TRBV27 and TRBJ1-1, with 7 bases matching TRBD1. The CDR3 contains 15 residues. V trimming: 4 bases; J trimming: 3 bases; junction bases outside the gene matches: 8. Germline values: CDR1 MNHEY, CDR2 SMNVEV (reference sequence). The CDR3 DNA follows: TGTGCCAGCAGTTCCATGACAGGGATGGACACTGAAGCTTTCTTT. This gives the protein CASSSMTGMDTEAFF.

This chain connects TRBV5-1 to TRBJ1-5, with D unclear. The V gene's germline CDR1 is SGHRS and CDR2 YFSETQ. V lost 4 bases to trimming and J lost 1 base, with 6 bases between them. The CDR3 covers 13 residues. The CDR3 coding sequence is TGCGCCAGCAGCCCCACCAGCAATCAGCCCCAGCATTTT. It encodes CASSPTSNQPQHF.

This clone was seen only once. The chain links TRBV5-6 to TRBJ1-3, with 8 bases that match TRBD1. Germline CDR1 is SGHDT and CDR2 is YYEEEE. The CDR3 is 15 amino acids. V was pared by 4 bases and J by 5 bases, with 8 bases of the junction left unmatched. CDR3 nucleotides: TGTGCCAGCAGCCACTACAGGGGGGCCAGAAACACCATATATTTT. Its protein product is CASSHYRGARNTIYF.

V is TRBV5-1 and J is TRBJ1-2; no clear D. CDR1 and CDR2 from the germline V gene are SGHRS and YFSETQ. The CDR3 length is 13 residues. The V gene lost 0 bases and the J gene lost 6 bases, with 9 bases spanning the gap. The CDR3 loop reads CASSLAEADGYTF. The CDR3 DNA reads TGCGCCAGCAGCTTGGCCGAGGCAGATGGCTACACCTTC.